The 18 T cell receptor beta chains reported below all come from one sample, sequenced in a study of T-cell memory formation after mild COVID-19. Via MiXCR, TCRdb re-called the 5' RACE reads, giving one row per CDR3 protein. In the table there are nearly 200,000 distinct CDR3 sequences, around 19% of which are singletons. Material: PBMCs or a T cell subset sorted from them (not recorded which). These receptors all come from an adult woman who had mild COVID-19 (a few samples of this study predate the infection). Cell type and time point are not known.

V gene TRBV6-1 combines with J gene TRBJ2-2; a weak D match, TRBD2 (6 bases). Germline-derived CDR1 and CDR2 are MNHNS and SASEGT. The ends were cut back, 8 bases at V and 8 bases at J, with 12 bases in the middle. The CDR3 has 12 amino acids. As DNA, the CDR3 is TGTGCCAGCGGGAAGGAGGGGGGGGAGCTGTTTTTT. It encodes CASGKEGGELFF.

This clonotype was observed a few times. The rearrangement links TRBV5-1 to TRBJ2-7; TRBD2 might be the D (6 bases). The CDR3 length is 13 residues. The germline V gene encodes CDR1 SGHRS and CDR2 YFSETQ. Trimming took 4 bases from V and 6 from J, leaving 14 bases between them. CDR3 protein: CASSPEGRGEQYF. For the CDR3, the DNA is TGCGCCAGCAGCCCCGAAGGGCGGGGCGAGCAGTACTTC.

This clonotype was seen ten or more times. The gene calls are TRBV7-8 and TRBJ2-5; TRBD2 agrees at 7 bases. Trimming removed 5 bases from V and 4 bases from J; junction bases left unmatched: 7. CDR3 length: 14 amino acids. The germline CDR1 and CDR2 sequences are SGHVS and FQNEAQ. The CDR3 spells CASSPRGGRETQYF. The CDR3 DNA reads TGTGCCAGCAGCCCTCGCGGGGGACGAGAGACCCAGTACTTC.

The J gene is TRBJ1-2, the V gene TRBV2; D gene ambiguous. CDR3 length: 14 amino acids. V shed 4 bases and J shed 2 bases, with 11 bases lying between them. CDR1 is SNHLY, CDR2 FYNNEI, per germline. The CDR3: CASSAVSANYGYTF. The CDR3 DNA follows: TGTGCCAGCAGTGCCGTCAGTGCGAACTATGGCTACACCTTC.

CDR3 loop: CASSGVLASGQPQHF. The CDR3 DNA reads as TGTGCCAGCAGTGGGGTACTTGCTTCGGGGCAGCCCCAGCATTTT. The J gene is TRBJ1-5, the V gene TRBV2; D gene uncertain. Germline V gene data show CDR1 as SNHLY and CDR2 as FYNNEI. This CDR3 has 15 amino acids. Trimming removed 4 bases from V and 7 bases from J, with 17 bases in between.

This clonotype was seen ten or more times. The V call is TRBV7-8, the J call TRBJ1-1; a possible D gene is TRBD1 (5 bases). The germline CDR1 and CDR2 sequences are SGHVS and FQNEAQ. This CDR3 region has 13 residues. Trimming stripped 3 bases from V and 4 bases from J, with 9 bases between. In nucleotides, the CDR3 is TGTGCCAGCAGCTTTGGGGGACCCACTGAAGCTTTCTTT. Its protein product is CASSFGGPTEAFF.

V and J are TRBV29-1 and TRBJ1-1, with a possible D match to TRBD1 (6 bases). CDR1 and CDR2 (germline): SQVTM, ANQGSEA. The CDR3 contains 12 residues. With 5 bases removed from V and 3 bases from J, the gap between germline ends came to 10 bases. The CDR3 coding sequence is TGCAGCGTTTTAGGGGGGTACACTGAAGCTTTCTTT. This translates into CSVLGGYTEAFF.

The chain links TRBV29-1 to TRBJ1-2; 7 positions match TRBD1. Losses at the gene ends were 7 bases for V and 6 bases for J; bases not matched to a gene: 11. The germline V gene encodes CDR1 SQVTM and CDR2 ANQGSEA. The CDR3 extends over 13 amino acids. CDR3 in DNA: TGCAGCGCCGTTTTTAGGGGGCTGGATGGCTACACCTTC. This sequence encodes CSAVFRGLDGYTF.

The rearrangement uses TRBV24-1 and TRBJ2-2, with 12 bases identical to TRBD1. The CDR3 length is 18 residues. V lost 3 bases, J lost 6 bases, and 10 bases stayed unmatched. Looked up from germline, CDR1 is KGHDR and CDR2 is SFDVKD. DNA for the CDR3: TGTGCCACCAGTGATCCCCCGTCTGGGACAGGGGGCTCCGGGGAGCTGTTTTTT. Protein sequence: CATSDPPSGTGGSGELFF.

The V gene is TRBV7-9, the J gene TRBJ1-4; 10 bases match TRBD1. V lost 4 bases, J lost 8 bases, and 16 bases stayed unmatched. CDR1 SEHNR and CDR2 FQNEAQ come from the germline V gene (reference sequence). This CDR3 is 18 amino acids long. In DNA, the CDR3 is TGTGCCAGCAGCTCGTCCCGGGACAGGGGAAGACGTTCGGAAAAACTGTTTTTT. Translation gives CASSSSRDRGRRSEKLFF.

This rearrangement joins TRBV2 to TRBJ2-2; 9 nucleotides agree with TRBD2. CDR3 length: 15 residues. Per germline, CDR1 SNHLY and CDR2 FYNNEI. The V segment lost 6 bases and the J segment 2 bases; nucleotides outside the gene matches: 4. CDR3 amino acids: CASRETSGNTGELFF. The CDR3 coding sequence is TGTGCCAGCAGGGAGACTAGCGGAAACACCGGGGAGCTGTTTTTT. The variable domain in full, completed from reference TRBV2 and TRBJ2-2, reads EPEVTQTPSHQVTQMGQEVILRCVPISNHLYFYWYRQILGQKVEFLVSFYNNEISEKSEIFDDQFSVERPDGSNFTLKIRSTKLEDSAMYFCASRETSGNTGELFFGEGSRLTVL.

J is TRBJ2-7 and V is TRBV5-1; 10 bases are a match to TRBD1. After removal of 0 bases from V and 2 bases from J, the junction contained 2 bases not matched to a gene. The CDR3 consists of 15 residues. Germline lookup yields CDR1 SGHRS and CDR2 YFSETQ. In DNA, the CDR3 is TGCGCCAGCAGCTTGGACGGGACAGGGGCCTACGAGCAGTACTTC. It translates to CASSLDGTGAYEQYF.

This chain connects TRBV10-3 to TRBJ2-3; D is possibly TRBD2 (6 bases). CDR1 is ENHRY, CDR2 SYGVKD, per germline. This CDR3 is built from 15 residues. V lost 5 bases and J 0 bases, leaving 12 bases between the germline ends. The CDR3 here is CAISPGAPSTDTQYF. CDR3 bases: TGTGCCATCAGTCCGGGAGCACCTAGCACAGATACGCAGTATTTT.

The rearrangement uses TRBV12-3 or TRBV12-4 and TRBJ2-3, with 9 bases fitting TRBD2. CDR3 length: 19 residues. Trimming at V came to 7 bases and at J to 2 bases, leaving 19 bases not matched to a gene. The DNA for the CDR3 is TGTGCCAGCAAAAACCCCCGCCCCCCTGCTAGCGGGAACACAGATACGCAGTATTTT. As protein: CASKNPRPPASGNTDTQYF.

This clonotype appeared a few times. The V gene is TRBV5-6, the J gene TRBJ2-3; 8 bases agree with TRBD2. J lost 1 base, V lost 2 bases, and 3 bases had no gene match. The CDR3 sequence is 15 residues long. Looked up from germline, CDR1 is SGHDT and CDR2 is YYEEEE. In DNA form, the CDR3 reads TGTGCCAGCAGCTTCCCAGCGGGGGGCACAGATACGCAGTATTTT. This gives the protein CASSFPAGGTDTQYF.

This clonotype was seen a handful of times. The CDR3 protein is CASSRGAEMNTEAFF. Written as DNA, the CDR3 is TGTGCCAGCAGCCGTGGTGCAGAAATGAACACTGAAGCTTTCTTT. This chain joins TRBV5-4 and TRBJ1-1; D is undetermined. The CDR3 length is 15 residues. The V end was cut by 4 bases, the J end by 0 bases, with 13 bases between. Germline-derived CDR1 and CDR2 are SGHNT and YYREEE (reference sequence).

This clonotype showed up just a few times. The rearrangement links TRBV20-1 to TRBJ2-1; D remains unclear. Germline loops: CDR1 DFQATT, CDR2 SNEGSKA (reference sequence). This CDR3 has 14 amino acids. The V end lost 3 bases, the J end lost 6 bases, and 15 bases lay between the germline ends. The chain's CDR3 is CSASSPLVVNEQFF. CDR3 sequence (DNA): TGCAGTGCTAGCTCCCCGCTAGTAGTCAATGAGCAGTTCTTC.

This chain joins TRBV6-5 and TRBJ2-7; 9 bases fit TRBD1. The CDR3 spans 17 residues. V was clipped by 6 bases and J by 3 bases; unmatched bases: 15. Germline V gene data show CDR1 as MNHEY and CDR2 as SVGAGI. In DNA, the CDR3 is TGTGCCAGCAGATCAGATACCGGGACAGGGAGAATCTACGAGCAGTACTTC. Translating gives CASRSDTGTGRIYEQYF.